This T cell receptor beta chain stems from a study of CD8+CD57+ T cells in acquired aplastic anemia. The overall study: The study obtained an average of about 3.4 ug of DNA from sorted CD4+ and CD8+ cells.

The CDR3 extends over 12 amino acids. The V gene's germline CDR1 is DFQATT and CDR2 SNEGSKA (reference sequence). Trimming took off 1 base at V and 7 bases at J, with 10 bases between the two ends. TCR beta VDJ and CDR3 profiling used genomic DNA as template. Via MiXCR, TCRdb re-called the reads, giving one row per CDR3 protein. The data show under 500,000 distinct CDR3 sequences, approximately 32% seen once. Points from the study as a whole: Researchers report that some 31 CD8+ CDR3 sequences appeared in both patients and controls. Statistical testing detected no significant gap in CD8+ Simpson's diversity between patients and controls.

This clonotype has a count of ten or more. What it binds is not known. Patients chosen for sequencing had CD8+CD57+ cells that had expanded, as shown by flow cytometry. Each patient gave a blood sample that was collected before any therapy had been received. The V call is TRBV20-1, the J call TRBJ1-2; D call uncertain. Specimen: sorted CD4+, CD8+, or CD8+CD57+ T cells (not recorded which) from PBMCs. The TCR was taken from a human donor with aplastic anemia. The CDR3 region is CSARGAGVGYTF. The CDR3 DNA sequence: TGCAGTGCTAGAGGGGCTGGGGTTGGCTACACCTTC.